The 29 T cell receptor beta chains below were found in one sample sequenced in a study of a mutant IDH1 vaccine in newly diagnosed glioma. The time point here: baseline, week 1 (first vaccination visit). Specified treatment: pre-vaccination baseline after standard-of-care therapy. The protocol was immunoSEQ multiplex PCR, while the TCRdb copy is restricted to in-frame clones and leaves out a portion. In the table there are some 95,000 clones, around 80% of which are singletons. The sample in question was PBMCs, obtained from a glioma patient treated with radiotherapy, temozolomide or both. The receptors were gathered from a man aged 40-55 years with glioma.

The CDR3 sequence is CASSQTGGPTDTQYF. As DNA, the CDR3 is TGTGCCAGCAGCCAAACGGGGGGGCCCACAGATACGCAGTATTTT. This chain joins TRBV4-2 and TRBJ2-3, with 8 bases identical to TRBD2. CDR1 is LGHNA, CDR2 YNFKEQ, per germline. The CDR3 extends over 15 amino acids. V dropped 2 bases and J dropped 2; count of bases not matched to a gene: 3.

The V gene is TRBV9, the J gene TRBJ1-3; 7 bases agree with TRBD1. After removal of 4 bases from V and 4 bases from J, the junction contained 17 bases not matched to a gene. Germline V gene sequence: CDR1 SGDLS, CDR2 YYNGEE. The CDR3 length is 18 residues. The CDR3 coding sequence is TGTGCCAGCAGCCGCCATAAAGACCTAACAGGGGACGGAAACACCATATATTTT. Translating it yields CASSRHKDLTGDGNTIYF.

The chain employs TRBV6-6 and TRBJ1-5; D is ambiguous. From germline, CDR1 is MNHNY and CDR2 SVGAGI (reference sequence). Trimming took off 5 bases at V and 2 bases at J, with 7 bases between the two ends. This CDR3 region has 13 residues. For the CDR3, the DNA is TGTGCCAGCAGTCCCGGGGGCAATCAGCCCCAGCATTTT. Amino acid sequence: CASSPGGNQPQHF.

This rearrangement joins TRBV5-1 to TRBJ1-5, with a possible D match to TRBD1 (5 bases). V lost 4 bases and J lost 3, with 11 bases in between. The CDR3 loop spans 14 amino acids. Looked up from germline, CDR1 is SGHRS and CDR2 is YFSETQ. The CDR3 here is CASSTGQFNQPQHF. As DNA, the CDR3 is TGCGCCAGCAGCACGGGGCAGTTCAATCAGCCCCAGCATTTT.

DNA for the CDR3: TGTGCCAGCAGGGGGAGACAGGGAAACTACGAGCAGTACTTC. Its protein is CASRGRQGNYEQYF. This chain joins TRBV7-2 and TRBJ2-7; 7 bases are a match to TRBD1. Germline assignment: CDR1 SGHTA and CDR2 FQGNSA. The CDR3 has 14 residues. Germline trimming cut 6 bases from V and 3 bases from J; bases unmatched to any gene: 8.

A few counts support this clone. The chain links TRBV7-9 to TRBJ1-5, with D hard to call. The germline V gene has CDR1 SEHNR and CDR2 FQNEAQ (reference sequence). This CDR3 region has 14 residues. V was trimmed by 5 bases and J by 4 bases, leaving 12 bases between them. CDR3 protein: CASSDPGGNQPQHF. The DNA for the CDR3 is TGTGCCAGCAGCGATCCGGGAGGTAATCAGCCCCAGCATTTT.

V gene TRBV6-1 combines with J gene TRBJ2-6, with D unclear. The CDR3 length is 16 residues. Per the germline V gene, CDR1 is MNHNS and CDR2 is SASEGT. Trimming took 1 base from V and 2 from J, leaving 9 bases between them. For the CDR3, the DNA is TGTGCCAGCAGTGAAGTCACCCCTGCTGGGGCCAACGTCCTGACTTTC. Its translation is CASSEVTPAGANVLTF.

J is TRBJ1-1 and V is TRBV19; D is undetermined. Germline V gene data show CDR1 as LNHDA and CDR2 as SQIVND (reference sequence). The V and J ends lost 7 bases and 4 bases respectively, with 13 bases between them. There are 13 residues in the CDR3. The CDR3 nucleotides are TGTGCCAGTACCTTCACCCCGGGCACTGAAGCTTTCTTT. Its protein product is CASTFTPGTEAFF.

The table lists this clone with a few counts. This CDR3 is also generated by other DNA sequences in the sample. The rearrangement joins TRBV7-2 to TRBJ1-5; D remains unclear. Trimming took 0 bases from V and 8 from J, leaving 5 bases between them. The CDR3 sequence is 12 residues long. Germline CDR1 reads SGHTA; CDR2 reads FQGNSA. In DNA form, the CDR3 reads TGTGCCAGCAGCTTAGCCGGGAAGCCCCAGCATTTT. Translated: CASSLAGKPQHF.

The V gene is TRBV6-5, the J gene TRBJ2-1, with D perhaps matching TRBD1 (6 bases). CDR3 length equals 13 residues. The germline V gene encodes CDR1 MNHEY and CDR2 SVGAGI. Trimming stripped 6 bases from V and 1 base from J, with 7 bases between. CDR3 sequence: CASSGQSYNEQFF. Written as DNA, the CDR3 is TGTGCCAGCAGCGGACAGTCCTACAATGAGCAGTTCTTC.

The rearrangement uses TRBV5-5 and TRBJ1-5; D call uncertain. This CDR3 is 15 amino acids long. Germline lookup yields CDR1 SGHKS and CDR2 YYEKEE (reference sequence). Trimming cost V 2 bases and J 5 bases, with 14 bases left between them. Here the CDR3 reads CASSFGPREHQPQHF. The CDR3 DNA reads as TGTGCCAGCAGCTTCGGGCCCCGGGAACATCAGCCCCAGCATTTT.

V usage is TRBV11-1 and J usage is TRBJ2-7; tentative D call: TRBD1 (6 bases). This CDR3 region has 14 residues. Germline assignment: CDR1 SGHAT and CDR2 FQDESV (reference sequence). The V gene lost 4 bases and the J gene lost 3 bases, with 13 bases spanning the gap. The CDR3 here is CASSSVTGNYEQYF. DNA of the CDR3: TGTGCCAGCAGCTCAGTAACAGGGAACTACGAGCAGTACTTC.

V is TRBV18 and J is TRBJ2-7; D remains unclear. This CDR3 comprises 11 residues. Germline V lookup: CDR1 KGHSH, CDR2 LQKENI. V lost 2 bases and J 5 bases, leaving 4 bases between the germline ends. The CDR3 region is CASSPKNEQYF. As DNA, the CDR3 is TGTGCCAGCTCACCAAAGAACGAGCAGTACTTC.

The chain has TRBV18 and TRBJ2-1; 10 nucleotides line up with TRBD2. J gave up 9 bases and V 3 bases, and 5 bases lay outside the gene matches. The CDR3 loop spans 14 amino acids. The V gene's germline CDR1 is KGHSH and CDR2 LQKENI. CDR3 DNA: TGTGCCAGCTCACCCGGGACTAGCGCTGCTGAGCAGTTCTTC. Protein sequence: CASSPGTSAAEQFF.

The V and J genes are TRBV6-5 and TRBJ1-3; a weak D match, TRBD1 (6 bases). V shed 6 bases and J shed 0 bases, with 12 bases lying between them. This CDR3 is built from 15 residues. Germline assignment: CDR1 MNHEY and CDR2 SVGAGI. The CDR3 protein is CASSQGGPSGNTIYF. Written as DNA, the CDR3 is TGTGCCAGCAGCCAAGGGGGACCCTCTGGAAACACCATATATTTT.

This chain joins TRBV18 and TRBJ2-7; D is unclear. This CDR3 comprises 14 residues. The germline CDR1 and CDR2 sequences are KGHSH and LQKENI. Trimming removed 2 bases from V and 2 bases from J, with 10 bases in between. CDR3 coding DNA: TGTGCCAGCTCACCATCGTCCAGAACCTACGAGCAGTACTTC. This encodes CASSPSSRTYEQYF.

This chain links TRBV5-1 with TRBJ1-2; 11 nucleotides agree with TRBD1. CDR3 length: 15 residues. Per the germline V gene, CDR1 is SGHRS and CDR2 is YFSETQ. Unmatched junction bases numbered 3, after V lost 0 bases and J lost 5 bases. DNA of the CDR3: TGCGCCAGCAGCTTGGACGGACAGGGGGCTTATGGCTACACCTTC. Encoded protein: CASSLDGQGAYGYTF. Full variable domain (rest looked up from reference TRBV5-1 and TRBJ1-2): KAGVTQTPRYLIKTRGQQVTLSCSPISGHRSVSWYQQTPGQGLQFLFEYFSETQRNKGNFPGRFSGRQFSNSRSEMNVSTLELGDSALYLCASSLDGQGAYGYTFGSGTRLTVV.

The CDR3 bases are TGTGCCAGTAGCCTCTATTTTAACAGGGACACTGAAGCTTTCTTT. It translates to CASSLYFNRDTEAFF. The chain employs TRBV19 and TRBJ1-1; D perhaps matches TRBD1 (6 bases). The germline V gene has CDR1 LNHDA and CDR2 SQIVND (reference sequence). The germline V and J ends were trimmed by 6 bases and 3 bases, with 17 bases remaining between them. This CDR3 is 15 amino acids long. Variable domain in full (rest from reference TRBV19 and TRBJ1-1): DGGITQSPKYLFRKEGQNVTLSCEQNLNHDAMYWYRQDPGQGLRLIYYSQIVNDFQKGDIAEGYSVSREKKESFPLTVTSAQKNPTAFYLCASSLYFNRDTEAFFGQGTRLTVV.

This clone was counted once. The genes are TRBV30 and TRBJ2-7, with D unclear. The CDR3 extends over 13 amino acids. CDR1 GTSNPN and CDR2 SVGIG come from the germline V gene (reference sequence). The ends were cut back, 0 bases at V and 3 bases at J, with 9 bases in the middle. The CDR3 sequence is CAWSVEVSYEQYF. DNA for the CDR3: TGTGCCTGGAGTGTTGAGGTTAGCTACGAGCAGTACTTC.

This clone was counted a single time. The V call is TRBV11-1, the J call TRBJ2-7; no definite D call. The CDR3 has 13 amino acids. V gave up 4 bases and J gave up 6 bases, with 13 bases separating them. Germline V gene sequence: CDR1 SGHAT, CDR2 FQDESV (reference sequence). The CDR3 nucleotides are TGTGCCAGCAGCTCGAGTAGGGCCGGCGAGCAGTACTTC. As protein: CASSSSRAGEQYF.

This clone was picked up a small number of times. The CDR3 is CASSLSGRAESQYF. The CDR3 DNA sequence: TGTGCCAGCAGTTTAAGCGGGAGGGCCGAGTCCCAGTACTTC. This chain connects TRBV28 to TRBJ2-5; 10 bases line up with TRBD2. The V and J ends lost 2 bases and 9 bases, in that order; junction bases with no gene match: 6. The CDR3 has 14 amino acids. CDR1 and CDR2 from the germline V gene are MDHEN and SYDVKM.

The chain carries TRBV7-3 and TRBJ2-5; 9 nucleotides align to TRBD2. CDR1 is SGHTA, CDR2 FQGTGA, per germline. The CDR3 sequence is 15 residues long. Losses at the gene ends were 0 bases for V and 5 bases for J; bases not matched to a gene: 4. The CDR3 coding sequence is TGTGCCAGCAGCTTAACTAGCGGGAGCAGGGAGACCCAGTACTTC. It codes for CASSLTSGSRETQYF.

V is TRBV19 and J is TRBJ2-1; D ambiguous. Between the trimmed V and J ends, which lost 7 bases and 3 bases, there was a span of 7 bases. Germline V lookup: CDR1 LNHDA, CDR2 SQIVND (reference sequence). The CDR3 consists of 12 residues. As DNA, the CDR3 is TGTGCCAGTACAAACTTCTACAATGAGCAGTTCTTC. It specifies CASTNFYNEQFF.

This clone was seen just once. V and J are TRBV9 and TRBJ2-2; 7 nucleotides agree with TRBD2. Germline CDR1 reads SGDLS; CDR2 reads YYNGEE. J was trimmed by 7 bases and V by 2 bases; bases with no gene match: 5. This CDR3 comprises 14 residues. This chain's CDR3 is CASSVVTSNGELFF. The CDR3 DNA follows: TGTGCCAGCAGCGTTGTGACTAGCAACGGGGAGCTGTTTTTT.

The CDR3 reads CASSPLRGTGGLAEAFF. CDR3 DNA sequence: TGCGCCAGCAGCCCACTCAGGGGAACAGGGGGTCTGGCTGAAGCTTTCTTT. V and J are TRBV4-1 and TRBJ1-1, with TRBD1 matching over 8 bases. This CDR3 is built from 17 residues. Germline lookup yields CDR1 MGHRA and CDR2 YSYEKL. V gave up 4 bases and J gave up 6 bases; unmatched junction bases: 16.

The chain couples TRBV9 to TRBJ2-3, with D tentatively TRBD2 (5 bases). The CDR3 consists of 14 residues. In germline, CDR1 is SGDLS, CDR2 YYNGEE. V shed 6 bases and J shed 2 bases, with 13 bases lying between them. As DNA, the CDR3 is TGTGCCAGCAACGGCGGTAGCGACACAGATACGCAGTATTTT. This codes for CASNGGSDTDTQYF.

The chain links TRBV28 to TRBJ2-3; 7 bases line up with TRBD1. The CDR3 runs 12 residues. Germline loops: CDR1 MDHEN, CDR2 SYDVKM. Trimming took 6 bases from V and 6 from J; bases not matched to a gene: 3. DNA of the CDR3: TGTGCCAGCAGCATACAGGGGGATACGCAGTATTTT. It translates to CASSIQGDTQYF.

The V gene is TRBV6-6, the J gene TRBJ1-5; D is undetermined. Looked up from germline, CDR1 is MNHNY and CDR2 is SVGAGI (reference sequence). Between the trimmed V and J ends, which lost 3 bases and 0 bases, there was a span of 12 bases. This CDR3 comprises 16 residues. The CDR3 sequence: CASSYWLDGSNQPQHF. In nucleotides, the CDR3 is TGTGCCAGCAGTTATTGGCTGGACGGTAGCAATCAGCCCCAGCATTTT.

This clone was picked up one time. The chain employs TRBV19 and TRBJ1-5; D might be TRBD1 (5 bases). Trimming removed 3 bases from V and 2 bases from J, with 8 bases in between. The germline gives CDR1 LNHDA, CDR2 SQIVND (reference sequence). This CDR3 is 14 amino acids long. CDR3: CASSMAGGNQPQHF. The CDR3 nucleotides are TGTGCCAGTAGTATGGCGGGGGGCAATCAGCCCCAGCATTTT.